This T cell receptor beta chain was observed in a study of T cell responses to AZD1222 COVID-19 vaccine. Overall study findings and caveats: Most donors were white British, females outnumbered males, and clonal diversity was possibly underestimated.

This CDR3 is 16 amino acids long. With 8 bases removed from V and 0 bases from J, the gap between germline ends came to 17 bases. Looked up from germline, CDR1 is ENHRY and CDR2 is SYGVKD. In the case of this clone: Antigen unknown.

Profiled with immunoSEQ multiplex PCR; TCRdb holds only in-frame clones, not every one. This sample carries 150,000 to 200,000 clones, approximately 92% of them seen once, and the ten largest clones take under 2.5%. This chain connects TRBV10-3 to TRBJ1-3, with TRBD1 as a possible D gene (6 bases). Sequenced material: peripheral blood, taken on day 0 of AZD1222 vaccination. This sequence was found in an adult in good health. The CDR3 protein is CAISGTGPTSGNTIYF. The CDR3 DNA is TGTGCCATCTCCGGAACAGGGCCAACCTCTGGAAACACCATATATTTT.